The T cell receptor beta chain described here comes from a study of CD8+CD57+ T cells in acquired aplastic anemia. Study at large: CD4+ cell libraries from healthy donors averaged around 11 million reads.

V shed 5 bases and J 9 bases; nucleotides not matched to a gene: 0. The CDR3 has 12 amino acids. CDR1 is MGHDK and CDR2 is SYGVNS in the germline V gene. Note on this clonotype: Its antigen remains unknown.

The use of genomic DNA as template underpinned the TCR beta VDJ and CDR3 profiling. TCRdb used MiXCR to reprocess the reads, holding one entry per CDR3 protein. The table lists some 48,000 distinct CDR3 sequences, about 78% of them singletons. Overall study findings and caveats: Patients and controls shared roughly 30 CD8+ CDR3 sequences, which appeared highly expressed in patients and within their immunodominant clones.

The sequencing input was sorted CD4+, CD8+, or CD8+CD57+ T cells (not recorded which) from PBMCs. This TCR derives from a human donor in good health, serving as a control. This chain joins TRBV25-1 and TRBJ2-1, with 11 bases fitting TRBD2. DNA for the CDR3: TGTGCCAGCAGTACTAGCGGGGGTGAGCAGTTCTTC. Its translation is CASSTSGGEQFF.